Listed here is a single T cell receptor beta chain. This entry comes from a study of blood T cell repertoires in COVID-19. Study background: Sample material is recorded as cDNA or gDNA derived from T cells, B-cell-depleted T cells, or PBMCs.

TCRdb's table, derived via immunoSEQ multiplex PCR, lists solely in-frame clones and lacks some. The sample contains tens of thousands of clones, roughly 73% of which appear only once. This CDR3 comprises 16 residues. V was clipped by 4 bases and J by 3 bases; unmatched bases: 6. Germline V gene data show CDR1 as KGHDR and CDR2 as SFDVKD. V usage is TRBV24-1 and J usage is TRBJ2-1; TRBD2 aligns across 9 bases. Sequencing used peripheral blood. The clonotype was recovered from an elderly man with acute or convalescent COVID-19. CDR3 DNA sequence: TGTGCCACCAGTGAGACCGGGACTAGCAGCTACAATGAGCAGTTCTTC. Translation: CATSETGTSSYNEQFF.